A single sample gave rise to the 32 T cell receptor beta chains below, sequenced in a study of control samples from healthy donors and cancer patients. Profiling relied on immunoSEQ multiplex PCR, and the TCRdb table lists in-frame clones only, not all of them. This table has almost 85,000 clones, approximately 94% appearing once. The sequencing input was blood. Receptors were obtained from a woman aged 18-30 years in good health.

This CDR3 is CASSFSGPPYNEQFF. The CDR3 coding sequence is TGTGCCAGCAGTTTCTCCGGGCCCCCGTACAATGAGCAGTTCTTC. The chain is built from TRBV28 and TRBJ2-1; D gene ambiguous. Germline loops: CDR1 MDHEN, CDR2 SYDVKM. The CDR3 is 15 residues long. Trimming pared 3 bases from V and 4 bases from J, leaving 13 bases between.

The CDR3 bases are TGTGCCAGCAGTGAAAGGCAGGGGCCCTACGAGCAGTACTTC. Protein: CASSERQGPYEQYF. This chain uses TRBV2 with TRBJ2-7; D might be TRBD1 (6 bases). Germline values: CDR1 SNHLY, CDR2 FYNNEI. Trimming removed 2 bases at V and 2 bases at J, with 10 bases between. The CDR3 is 14 residues long.

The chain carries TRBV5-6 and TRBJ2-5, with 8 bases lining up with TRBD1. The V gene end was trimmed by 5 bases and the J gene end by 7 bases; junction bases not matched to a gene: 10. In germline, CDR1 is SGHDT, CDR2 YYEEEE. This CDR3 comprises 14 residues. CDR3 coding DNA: TGTGCCAGCAGTTCCAAGGACAGGGCTGGGACCCAGTACTTC. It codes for CASSSKDRAGTQYF.

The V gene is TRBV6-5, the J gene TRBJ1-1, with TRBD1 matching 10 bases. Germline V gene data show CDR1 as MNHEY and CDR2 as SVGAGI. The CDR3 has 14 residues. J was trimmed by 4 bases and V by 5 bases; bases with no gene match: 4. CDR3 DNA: TGTGCCAGCAGTACGGACAGGGGGACCACTGAAGCTTTCTTT. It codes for CASSTDRGTTEAFF.

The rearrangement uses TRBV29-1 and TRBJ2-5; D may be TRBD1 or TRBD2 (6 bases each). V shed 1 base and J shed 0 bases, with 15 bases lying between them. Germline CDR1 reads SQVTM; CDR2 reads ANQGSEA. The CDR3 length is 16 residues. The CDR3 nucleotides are TGCAGCGTTGAAGGGGGGGCCAGTGGGGACCAAGAGACCCAGTACTTC. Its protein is CSVEGGASGDQETQYF.

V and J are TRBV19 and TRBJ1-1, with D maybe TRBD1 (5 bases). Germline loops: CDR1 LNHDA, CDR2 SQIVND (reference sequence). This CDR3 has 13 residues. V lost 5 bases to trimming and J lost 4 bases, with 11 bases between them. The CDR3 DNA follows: TGTGCCAGTAGTCCCGACGGGGGCACTGAAGCTTTCTTT. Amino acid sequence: CASSPDGGTEAFF. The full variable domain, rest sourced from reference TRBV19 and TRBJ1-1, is DGGITQSPKYLFRKEGQNVTLSCEQNLNHDAMYWYRQDPGQGLRLIYYSQIVNDFQKGDIAEGYSVSREKKESFPLTVTSAQKNPTAFYLCASSPDGGTEAFFGQGTRLTVV.

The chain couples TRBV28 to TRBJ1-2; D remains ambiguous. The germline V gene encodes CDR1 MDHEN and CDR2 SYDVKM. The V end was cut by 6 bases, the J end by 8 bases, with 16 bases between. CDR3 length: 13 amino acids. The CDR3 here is CASSRRLPPGYTF. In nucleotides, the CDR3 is TGTGCCAGCAGCCGTAGGCTCCCACCGGGCTACACCTTC.

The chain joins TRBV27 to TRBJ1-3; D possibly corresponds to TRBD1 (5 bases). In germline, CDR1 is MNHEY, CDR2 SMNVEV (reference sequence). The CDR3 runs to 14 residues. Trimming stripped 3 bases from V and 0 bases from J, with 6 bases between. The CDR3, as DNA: TGTGCCAGCAGTTTGACAGCCTCTGGAAACACCATATATTTT. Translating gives CASSLTASGNTIYF.

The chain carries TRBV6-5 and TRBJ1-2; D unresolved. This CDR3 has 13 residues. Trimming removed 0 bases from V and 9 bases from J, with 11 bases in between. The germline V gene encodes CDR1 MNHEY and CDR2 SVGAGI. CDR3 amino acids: CASSYSIGVSYTF. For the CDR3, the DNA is TGTGCCAGCAGTTACTCGATCGGGGTGAGCTACACCTTC.

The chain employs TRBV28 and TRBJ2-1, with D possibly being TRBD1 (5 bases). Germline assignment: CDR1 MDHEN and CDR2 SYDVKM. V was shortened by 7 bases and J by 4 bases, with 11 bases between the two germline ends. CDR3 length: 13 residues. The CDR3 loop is CASTGDSYNEQFF. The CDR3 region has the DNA TGTGCCAGCACCGGAGACAGTTACAATGAGCAGTTCTTC.

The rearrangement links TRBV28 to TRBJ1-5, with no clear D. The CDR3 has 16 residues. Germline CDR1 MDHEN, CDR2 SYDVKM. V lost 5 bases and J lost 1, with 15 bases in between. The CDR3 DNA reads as TGTGCCAGCAGTCCTGATACCTATAGGAGCAATCAGCCCCAGCATTTT. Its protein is CASSPDTYRSNQPQHF.

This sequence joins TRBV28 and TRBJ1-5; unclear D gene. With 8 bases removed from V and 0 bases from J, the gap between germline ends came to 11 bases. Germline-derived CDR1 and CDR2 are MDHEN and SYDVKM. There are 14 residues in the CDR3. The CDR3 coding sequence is TGTGCCAGCTTGCGAACTGCTAGCAATCAGCCCCAGCATTTT. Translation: CASLRTASNQPQHF.

CDR3 coding DNA: TGTGCCAGCAGTCAGGGGTATGAGCAGTTCTTC. Amino acid sequence: CASSQGYEQFF. The chain couples TRBV6-2 or TRBV6-3 to TRBJ2-1; D might be TRBD1 (6 bases). This CDR3 is 11 amino acids long. CDR1 is MNHEY and CDR2 is SVGEGT in the germline V gene. The germline V and J ends were trimmed by 5 bases and 8 bases, with 7 bases remaining between them.

CDR3 DNA sequence: TGTGCCAGCAGCTTAGTTGGGGCAACAGATACGCAGTATTTT. This gives the protein CASSLVGATDTQYF. The rearrangement joins TRBV7-3 to TRBJ2-3; tentatively, D is TRBD1 (5 bases). Germline V gene data show CDR1 as SGHTA and CDR2 as FQGTGA. The V gene lost 2 bases and the J gene lost 3 bases, with 9 bases spanning the gap. This CDR3 comprises 14 residues.

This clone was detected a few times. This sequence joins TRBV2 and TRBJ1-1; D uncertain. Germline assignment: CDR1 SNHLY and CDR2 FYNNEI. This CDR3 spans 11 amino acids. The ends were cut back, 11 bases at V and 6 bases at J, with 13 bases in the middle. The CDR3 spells CAGEARSEAFF. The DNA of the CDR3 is TGTGCCGGGGAGGCGAGGTCTGAAGCTTTCTTT.

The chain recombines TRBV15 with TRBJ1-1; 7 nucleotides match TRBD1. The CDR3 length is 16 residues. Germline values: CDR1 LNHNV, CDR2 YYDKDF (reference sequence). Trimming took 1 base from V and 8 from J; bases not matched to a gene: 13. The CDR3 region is CATSRGHFGQVIEAFF. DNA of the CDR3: TGTGCCACCAGCAGAGGGCACTTTGGACAGGTCATAGAAGCTTTCTTT.

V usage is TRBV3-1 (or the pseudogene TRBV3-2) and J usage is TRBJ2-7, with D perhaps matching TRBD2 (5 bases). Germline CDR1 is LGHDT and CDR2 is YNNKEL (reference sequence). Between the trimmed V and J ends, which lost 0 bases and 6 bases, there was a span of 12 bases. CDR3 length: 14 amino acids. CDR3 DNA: TGTGCCAGCAGCCAAGACAGGCTAGCAGGCGAGCAGTACTTC. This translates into CASSQDRLAGEQYF.

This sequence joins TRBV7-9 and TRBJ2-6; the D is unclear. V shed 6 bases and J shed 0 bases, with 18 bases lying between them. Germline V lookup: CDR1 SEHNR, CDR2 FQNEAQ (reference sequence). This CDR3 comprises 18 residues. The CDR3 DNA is TGTGCCAGCAGTACCCAAGGCCTTGGGTTCTCTGGGGCCAACGTCCTGACTTTC. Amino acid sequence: CASSTQGLGFSGANVLTF. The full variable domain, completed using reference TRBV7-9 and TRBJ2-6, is DTGVSQNPRHKITKRGQNVTFRCDPISEHNRLYWYRQTLGQGPEFLTYFQNEAQLEKSRLLSDRFSAERPKGSFSTLEIQRTEQGDSAMYLCASSTQGLGFSGANVLTFGAGSRLTVL.

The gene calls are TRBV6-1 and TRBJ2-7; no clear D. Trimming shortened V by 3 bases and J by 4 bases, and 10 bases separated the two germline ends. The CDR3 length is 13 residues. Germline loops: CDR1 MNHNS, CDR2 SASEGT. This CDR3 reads CASSDFEEYEQYF. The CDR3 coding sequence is TGTGCCAGCAGTGATTTCGAGGAGTACGAGCAGTACTTC.

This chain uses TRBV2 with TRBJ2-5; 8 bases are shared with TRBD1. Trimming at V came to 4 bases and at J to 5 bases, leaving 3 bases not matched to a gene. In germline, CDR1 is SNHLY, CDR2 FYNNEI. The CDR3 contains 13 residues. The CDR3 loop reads CASSVQGVETQYF. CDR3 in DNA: TGTGCCAGCAGTGTACAGGGGGTCGAGACCCAGTACTTC.

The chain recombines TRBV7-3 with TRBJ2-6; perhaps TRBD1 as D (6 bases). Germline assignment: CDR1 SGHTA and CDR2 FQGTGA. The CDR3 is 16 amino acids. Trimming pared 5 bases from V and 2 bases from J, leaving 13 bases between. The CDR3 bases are TGTGCCAGCAGCCATGGGACATCTACTGGGGCCAACGTCCTGACTTTC. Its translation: CASSHGTSTGANVLTF.

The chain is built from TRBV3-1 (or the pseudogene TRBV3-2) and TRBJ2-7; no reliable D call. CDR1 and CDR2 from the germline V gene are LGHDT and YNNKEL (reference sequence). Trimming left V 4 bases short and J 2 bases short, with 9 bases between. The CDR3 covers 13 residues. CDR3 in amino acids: CASSLRLTYEQYF. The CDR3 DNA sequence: TGTGCCAGCAGCCTCAGGCTAACCTACGAGCAGTACTTC.

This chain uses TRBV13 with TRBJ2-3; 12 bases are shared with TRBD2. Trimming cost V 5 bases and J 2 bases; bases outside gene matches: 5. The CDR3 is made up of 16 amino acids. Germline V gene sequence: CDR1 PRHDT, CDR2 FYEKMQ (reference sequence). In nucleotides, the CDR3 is TGTGCCAGCAGCCCGTGGACTAGCGGGGACACAGATACGCAGTATTTT. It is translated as CASSPWTSGDTDTQYF.

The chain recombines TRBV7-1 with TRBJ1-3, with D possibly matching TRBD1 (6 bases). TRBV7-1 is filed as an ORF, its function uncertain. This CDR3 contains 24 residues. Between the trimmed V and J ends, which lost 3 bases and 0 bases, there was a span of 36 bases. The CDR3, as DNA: TGTGCCAGCAGCTCCCTAAGACTTAGATTGGGACAAAAGGGCTTTGCCTACTCTGGAAACACCATATATTTT. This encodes CASSSLRLRLGQKGFAYSGNTIYF.

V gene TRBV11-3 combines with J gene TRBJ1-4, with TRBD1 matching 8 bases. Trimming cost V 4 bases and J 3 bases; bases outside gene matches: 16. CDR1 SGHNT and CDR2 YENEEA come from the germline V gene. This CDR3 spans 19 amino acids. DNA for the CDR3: TGTGCCAGCAGCTACTCCCCAGGGGGCATCTTACTTGCTAATGAAAAACTGTTTTTT. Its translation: CASSYSPGGILLANEKLFF.

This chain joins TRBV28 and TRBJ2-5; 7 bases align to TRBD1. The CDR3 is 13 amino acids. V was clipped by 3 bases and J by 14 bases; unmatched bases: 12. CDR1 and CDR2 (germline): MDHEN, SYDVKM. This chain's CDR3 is CASSLTPRDRPYF. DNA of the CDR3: TGTGCCAGCAGTTTGACCCCCCGGGACAGACCTTACTTC.

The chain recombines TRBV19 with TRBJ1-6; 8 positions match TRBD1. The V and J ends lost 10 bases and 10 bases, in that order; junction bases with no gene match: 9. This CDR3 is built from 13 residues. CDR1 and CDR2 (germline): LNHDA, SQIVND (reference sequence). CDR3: CATRGQGASPLHF. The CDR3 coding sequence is TGTGCCACCCGTGGGCAGGGGGCATCACCCCTCCACTTT.

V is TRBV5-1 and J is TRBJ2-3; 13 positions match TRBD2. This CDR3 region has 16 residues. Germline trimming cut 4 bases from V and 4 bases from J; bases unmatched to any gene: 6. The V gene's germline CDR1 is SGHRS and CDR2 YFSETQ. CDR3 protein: CASSGRLAGGPDTQYF. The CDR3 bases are TGCGCCAGCAGCGGTAGACTAGCGGGAGGCCCAGATACGCAGTATTTT.

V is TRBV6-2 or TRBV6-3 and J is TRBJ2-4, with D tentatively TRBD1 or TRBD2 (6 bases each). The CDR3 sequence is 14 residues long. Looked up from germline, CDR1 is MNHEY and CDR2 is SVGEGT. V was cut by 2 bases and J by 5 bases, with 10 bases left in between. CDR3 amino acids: CASSYPGGQNIQYF. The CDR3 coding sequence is TGTGCCAGCAGTTACCCCGGGGGCCAAAACATTCAGTACTTC.

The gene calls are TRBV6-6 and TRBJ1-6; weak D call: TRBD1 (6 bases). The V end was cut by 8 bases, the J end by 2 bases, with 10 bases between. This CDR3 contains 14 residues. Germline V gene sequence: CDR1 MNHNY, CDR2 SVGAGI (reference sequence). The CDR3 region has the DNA TGTGCCAGCCGCAGGACAGCCTATAATTCACCCCTCCACTTT. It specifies CASRRTAYNSPLHF.

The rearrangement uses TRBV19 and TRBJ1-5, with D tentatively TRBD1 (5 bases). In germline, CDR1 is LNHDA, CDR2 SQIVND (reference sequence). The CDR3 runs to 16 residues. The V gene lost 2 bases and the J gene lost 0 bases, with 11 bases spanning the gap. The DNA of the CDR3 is TGTGCCAGTAGTATACCCCCAGGGTATAGCAATCAGCCCCAGCATTTT. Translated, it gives CASSIPPGYSNQPQHF.

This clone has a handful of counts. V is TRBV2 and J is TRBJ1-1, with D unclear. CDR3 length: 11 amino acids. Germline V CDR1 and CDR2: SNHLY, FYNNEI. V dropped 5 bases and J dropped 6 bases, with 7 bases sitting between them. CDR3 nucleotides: TGTGCCAGCAGTCTCCGAGCTGAAGCTTTCTTT. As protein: CASSLRAEAFF.